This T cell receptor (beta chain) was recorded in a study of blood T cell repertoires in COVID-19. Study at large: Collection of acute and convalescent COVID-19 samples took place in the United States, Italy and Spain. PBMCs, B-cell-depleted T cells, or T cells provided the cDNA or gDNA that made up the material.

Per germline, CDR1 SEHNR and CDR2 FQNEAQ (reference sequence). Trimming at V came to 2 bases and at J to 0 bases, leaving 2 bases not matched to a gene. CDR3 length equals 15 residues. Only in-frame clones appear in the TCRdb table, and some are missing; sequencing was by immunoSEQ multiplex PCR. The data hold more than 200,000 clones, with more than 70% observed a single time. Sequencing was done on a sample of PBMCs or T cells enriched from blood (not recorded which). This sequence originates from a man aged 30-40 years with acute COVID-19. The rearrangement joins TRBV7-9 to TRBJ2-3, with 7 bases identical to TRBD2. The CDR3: CASSLRGVSTDTQYF. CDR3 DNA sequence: TGTGCCAGCAGCTTACGGGGGGTTAGCACAGATACGCAGTATTTT.